This paragraph reports one T cell receptor (beta chain). These data originate in a study of blood T cell repertoires in COVID-19. The wider study: Specimens from acute and convalescent COVID-19 originated in the United States, Italy and Spain. PBMCs, B-cell-depleted T cells, or T cells were the source of the cDNA or gDNA that made up the material.

Per the authors' pipeline: Reference gene primer amplification gave nucleated cell count estimates. Using immunoSEQ multiplex PCR, the repertoire was profiled, and TCRdb retains in-frame clones only, with some absent. The DNA was the basis for D and trimming; V, J and clone size are from that table. The top ten hold about 4.6% of the sample, which has tens of thousands of clones, approximately 89% seen once. Unmatched junction bases numbered 10, after V lost 5 bases and J lost 3 bases. The CDR3 is made up of 15 amino acids. Germline V gene lookup returns CDR1 MNHEY and CDR2 SMNVEV (reference sequence).

This sequence joins TRBV27 and TRBJ2-7; 7 nucleotides align to TRBD2. The source of this sequence is an older man with acute or convalescent COVID-19. The sample comprised peripheral blood. The CDR3 sequence is CASSTTGEGYYEQYF. The CDR3 bases are TGTGCCAGCAGTACAACGGGGGAGGGCTACTACGAGCAGTACTTC.